This T cell receptor beta chain was sequenced during a study of cytomegalovirus exposure and HLA in healthy donors. About the study: Genetic ancestry analysis placed around 76% of the roughly 400 donors that were genotyped in the Caucasian-associated cluster.

The PCR made use of 60 Vbeta and 13 Jbeta primers. Generated by immunoSEQ multiplex PCR, the TCRdb table keeps only in-frame clones and is missing some. This repertoire comprises about 50,000 clones; its ten largest clones make up roughly 12%. Concerning this clone itself: Its antigen is undetermined.

The CDR3 runs 16 residues. Germline V gene lookup returns CDR1 SGHRS and CDR2 YFSETQ. V was trimmed by 0 bases and J by 0 bases, leaving 11 bases between them. Findings and limits, study-wide: CMV antigen specificity was confirmed in vitro for three CMV-associated chains. According to a later analysis, donors in an Asian-associated ancestry cluster reportedly had fewer N-insertions than the roughly 670-donor mean.

This receptor was taken from a man aged 18 to 30 in good health and CMV-seropositive. Sequences were obtained from PBMCs. V gene TRBV5-1 combines with J gene TRBJ2-3; D not resolved. DNA of the CDR3: TGCGCCAGCAGCTTGGGACTTTTGTCTAGCACAGATACGCAGTATTTT. Translating it yields CASSLGLLSSTDTQYF.